The clone carrying this TCR beta chain was seen at least ten times. The sample originates from a study of response to subunit inactivated influenza vaccine. This CDR3 spans 11 amino acids. Germline CDR1 ENHRY, CDR2 SYGVKD. Between the trimmed V and J ends, which lost 7 bases and 0 bases, there was a span of 3 bases. TCRdb called the RT-PCR reads again in MiXCR, with one record for every CDR3 protein. Here the sample spans under 550,000 distinct CDR3 sequences, under 8.5% being singletons. V and J are TRBV10-3 and TRBJ1-2; D is unresolved. The sequence was collected from a man between 50 and 69 years old who received an inactivated influenza vaccine. Specimen: PBMCs from blood, collected less than 30 months after vaccination. This chain's CDR3 is CAIKPNYGYTF. The CDR3 nucleotides are TGTGCCATCAAGCCTAACTATGGCTACACCTTC.